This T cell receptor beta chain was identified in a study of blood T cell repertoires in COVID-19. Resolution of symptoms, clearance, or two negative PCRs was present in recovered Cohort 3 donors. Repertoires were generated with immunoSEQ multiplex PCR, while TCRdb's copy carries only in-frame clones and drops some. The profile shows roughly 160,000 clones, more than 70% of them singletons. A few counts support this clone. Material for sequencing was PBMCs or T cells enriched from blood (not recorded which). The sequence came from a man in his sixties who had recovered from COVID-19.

The CDR3 DNA reads as TGTGCCAGCAGCCGCTCTAGCAATGAGCAGTTCTTC. This gives the protein CASSRSSNEQFF. The chain joins TRBV7-9 to TRBJ2-1; D is unresolved. This CDR3 contains 12 residues. Per the germline V gene, CDR1 is SEHNR and CDR2 is FQNEAQ (reference sequence). The V gene lost 5 bases and the J gene lost 6 bases, with 8 bases spanning the gap.